Listed below are T cell receptor beta chains from one sample, sequenced in a study of sequential checkpoint blockade in melanoma. Measured with immunoSEQ multiplex PCR; TCRdb has only the in-frame clones, and not every one. Among approximately 12,000 clones, less than 75% were seen once, and the ten largest hold 20% to 25%. The specimen was CD8+ T cells sorted from blood (inferred from file names), collected from a patient given nivolumab and ipilimumab in sequence. The receptors stem from a human donor with melanoma. CDR3s include the opening cysteine and the closing phenylalanine or tryptophan. A D gene is named only where the DNA matches it firmly.

CDR3 protein: CASSRPDSYEQYF
CDR3 DNA: TGTGCCAGCAGCAGGCCCGACAGCTACGAGCAGTACTTC
V gene: TRBV7-2
J gene: TRBJ2-7
D gene: .

CDR3 protein: CASSFQTGDSPLHF
CDR3 DNA: TGTGCCAGCAGTTTCCAAACAGGGGATTCACCCCTCCACTTT
V gene: TRBV6-1
J gene: TRBJ1-6
D gene: TRBD1

CDR3 protein: CASSFAGQGATYEQYF
CDR3 DNA: TGTGCCAGCAGCTTTGCAGGACAGGGGGCGACCTACGAGCAGTACTTC
V gene: TRBV11-2
J gene: TRBJ2-7
D gene: TRBD1

CDR3 protein: CASSLAPGQTYEQYF
CDR3 DNA: TGTGCCAGCAGCTTAGCTCCGGGACAGACCTACGAGCAGTACTTC
V gene: TRBV11-2
J gene: TRBJ2-7
D gene: TRBD1

CDR3 protein: CSVAGDYGYTF
CDR3 DNA: TGCAGCGTTGCAGGGGACTATGGCTACACCTTC
V gene: TRBV29-1
J gene: TRBJ1-2
D gene: .

CDR3 protein: CASRVWGEYTEAFF
CDR3 DNA: TGTGCCAGCAGAGTATGGGGGGAATACACTGAAGCTTTCTTT
V gene: TRBV5-5
J gene: TRBJ1-1
D gene: .

CDR3 protein: CASSLARTEAFF
CDR3 DNA: TGTGCCAGCAGCCTAGCGCGTACTGAAGCTTTCTTT
V gene: TRBV11-2
J gene: TRBJ1-1
D gene: .

CDR3 protein: CASRSLGGAYEQYF
CDR3 DNA: TGTGCCAGCAGGAGCCTCGGGGGGGCGTACGAGCAGTACTTC
V gene: TRBV6-1
J gene: TRBJ2-7
D gene: TRBD2

CDR3 protein: CAISEGGRSGNQPQHF
CDR3 DNA: TGTGCCATCAGTGAGGGCGGGCGTTCGGGCAATCAGCCCCAGCATTTT
V gene: TRBV10-3
J gene: TRBJ1-5
D gene: .

CDR3 protein: CASSDSPAYEQYF
CDR3 DNA: TGCGCCAGCAGTGATAGCCCTGCCTACGAGCAGTACTTC
V gene: TRBV10-2
J gene: TRBJ2-7
D gene: .